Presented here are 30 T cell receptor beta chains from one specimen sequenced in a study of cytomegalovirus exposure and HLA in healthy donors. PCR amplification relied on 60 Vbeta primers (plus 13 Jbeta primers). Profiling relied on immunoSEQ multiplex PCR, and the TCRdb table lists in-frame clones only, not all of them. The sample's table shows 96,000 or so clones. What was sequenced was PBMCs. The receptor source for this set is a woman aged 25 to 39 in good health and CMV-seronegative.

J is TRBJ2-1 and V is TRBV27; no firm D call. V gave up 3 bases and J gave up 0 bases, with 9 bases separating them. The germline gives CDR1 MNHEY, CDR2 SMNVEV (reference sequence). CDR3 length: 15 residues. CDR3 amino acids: CASSFGLNSYNEQFF. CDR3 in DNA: TGTGCCAGCAGTTTTGGCCTCAACTCCTACAATGAGCAGTTCTTC.

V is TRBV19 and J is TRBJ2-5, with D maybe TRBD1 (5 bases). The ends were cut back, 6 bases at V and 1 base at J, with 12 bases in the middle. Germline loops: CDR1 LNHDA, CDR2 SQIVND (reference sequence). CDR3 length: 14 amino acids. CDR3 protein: CASSQGASQETQYF. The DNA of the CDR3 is TGTGCCAGTAGCCAAGGGGCCTCCCAAGAGACCCAGTACTTC.

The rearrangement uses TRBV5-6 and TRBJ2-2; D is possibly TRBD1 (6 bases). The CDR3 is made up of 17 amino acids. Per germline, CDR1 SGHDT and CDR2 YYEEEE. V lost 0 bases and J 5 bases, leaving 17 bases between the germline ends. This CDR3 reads CASSLANREWETGELFF. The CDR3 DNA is TGTGCCAGCAGCTTGGCTAACAGGGAATGGGAAACCGGGGAGCTGTTTTTT.

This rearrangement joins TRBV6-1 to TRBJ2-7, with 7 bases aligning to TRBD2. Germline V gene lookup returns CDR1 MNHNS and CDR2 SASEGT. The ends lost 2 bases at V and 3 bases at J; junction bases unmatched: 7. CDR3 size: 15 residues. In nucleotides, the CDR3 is TGTGCCAGCAGTGAAAGGGACTACAGGTTCTACGAGCAGTACTTC. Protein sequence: CASSERDYRFYEQYF.

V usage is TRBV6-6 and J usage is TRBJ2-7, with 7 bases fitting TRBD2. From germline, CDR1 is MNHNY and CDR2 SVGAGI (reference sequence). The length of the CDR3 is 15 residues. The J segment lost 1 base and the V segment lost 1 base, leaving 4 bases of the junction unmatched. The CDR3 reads CASSYLGLSSYEQYF. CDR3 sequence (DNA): TGTGCCAGCAGTTACTTGGGACTATCGTCCTACGAGCAGTACTTC.

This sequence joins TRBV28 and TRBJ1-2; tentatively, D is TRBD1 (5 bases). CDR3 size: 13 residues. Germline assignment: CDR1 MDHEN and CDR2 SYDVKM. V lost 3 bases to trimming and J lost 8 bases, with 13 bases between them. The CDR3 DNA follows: TGTGCCAGCAGTTTCATTACGGGGGAAGGCTACACCTTC. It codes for CASSFITGEGYTF.

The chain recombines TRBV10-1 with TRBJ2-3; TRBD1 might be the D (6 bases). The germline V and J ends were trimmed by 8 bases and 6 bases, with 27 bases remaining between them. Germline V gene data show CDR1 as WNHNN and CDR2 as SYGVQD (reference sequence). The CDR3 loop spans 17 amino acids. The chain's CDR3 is CASSGAREFLSQDTQYF. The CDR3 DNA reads TGCGCCAGCTCAGGGGCACGGGAATTTCTCTCTCAGGATACGCAGTATTTT.

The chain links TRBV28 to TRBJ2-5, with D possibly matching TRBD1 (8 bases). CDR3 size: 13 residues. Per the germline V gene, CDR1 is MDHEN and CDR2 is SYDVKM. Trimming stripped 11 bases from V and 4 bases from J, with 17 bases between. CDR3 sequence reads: CAVQGEGRETQYF. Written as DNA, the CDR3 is TGTGCCGTACAGGGGGAGGGCCGAGAGACCCAGTACTTC.

The CDR3 sequence: CASSLGQGREVRGAFF. The CDR3 DNA reads as TGCGCCAGCAGCCTAGGACAGGGGAGAGAGGTACGTGGAGCTTTCTTT. V gene TRBV5-1 combines with J gene TRBJ1-1; 9 bases are a match to TRBD1. Germline trimming cut 4 bases from V and 10 bases from J; bases unmatched to any gene: 17. The CDR3 totals 16 residues. Germline CDR1 is SGHRS and CDR2 is YFSETQ.

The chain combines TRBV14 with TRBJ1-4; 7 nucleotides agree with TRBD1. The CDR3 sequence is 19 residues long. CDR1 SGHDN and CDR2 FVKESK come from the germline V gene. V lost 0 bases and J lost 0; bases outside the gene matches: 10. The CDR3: CASSQEFWGDSATNEKLFF. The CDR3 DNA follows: TGTGCCAGCAGCCAAGAGTTCTGGGGGGACAGCGCAACTAATGAAAAACTGTTTTTT.

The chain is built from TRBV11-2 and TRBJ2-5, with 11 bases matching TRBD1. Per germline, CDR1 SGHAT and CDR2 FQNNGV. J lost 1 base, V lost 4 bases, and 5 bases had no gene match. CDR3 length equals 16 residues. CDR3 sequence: CASSSWDRGSQETQYF. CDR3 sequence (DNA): TGTGCCAGCAGCTCCTGGGACAGGGGGAGCCAAGAGACCCAGTACTTC.

CDR3 amino acids: CASSPGSGGPRNEQFF. In nucleotides, the CDR3 is TGTGCCAGCTCACCAGGAAGCGGGGGGCCTCGGAATGAGCAGTTCTTC. V is TRBV18 and J is TRBJ2-1; 9 bases match TRBD2. This CDR3 has 16 residues. The ends lost 2 bases at V and 7 bases at J; junction bases unmatched: 9. From germline, CDR1 is KGHSH and CDR2 LQKENI.

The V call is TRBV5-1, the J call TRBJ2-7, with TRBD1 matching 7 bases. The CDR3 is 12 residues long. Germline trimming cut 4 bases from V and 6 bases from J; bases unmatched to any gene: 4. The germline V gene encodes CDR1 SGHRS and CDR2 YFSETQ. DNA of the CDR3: TGCGCCAGCAGCCTCTGGGACAGCGAGCAGTACTTC. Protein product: CASSLWDSEQYF.

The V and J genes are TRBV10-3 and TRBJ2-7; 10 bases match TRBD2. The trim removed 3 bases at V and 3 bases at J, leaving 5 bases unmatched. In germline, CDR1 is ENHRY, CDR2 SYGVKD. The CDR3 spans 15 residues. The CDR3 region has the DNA TGTGCCATCAGTGACTCTAGCGGGAGAGTCTACGAGCAGTACTTC. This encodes CAISDSSGRVYEQYF.

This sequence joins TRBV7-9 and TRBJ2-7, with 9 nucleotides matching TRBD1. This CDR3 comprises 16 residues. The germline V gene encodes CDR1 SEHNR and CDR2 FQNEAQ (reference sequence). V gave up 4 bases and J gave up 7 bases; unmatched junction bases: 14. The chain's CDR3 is CASSSLQGQGLWEQYF. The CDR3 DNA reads TGTGCCAGCAGCTCCCTCCAGGGACAGGGCTTGTGGGAGCAGTACTTC.

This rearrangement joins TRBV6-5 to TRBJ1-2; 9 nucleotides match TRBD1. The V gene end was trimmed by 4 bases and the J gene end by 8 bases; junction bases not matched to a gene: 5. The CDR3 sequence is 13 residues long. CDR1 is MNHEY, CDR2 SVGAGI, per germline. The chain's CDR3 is CASSSGTGIGYTF. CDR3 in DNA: TGTGCCAGCAGTTCCGGGACAGGGATAGGCTACACCTTC.

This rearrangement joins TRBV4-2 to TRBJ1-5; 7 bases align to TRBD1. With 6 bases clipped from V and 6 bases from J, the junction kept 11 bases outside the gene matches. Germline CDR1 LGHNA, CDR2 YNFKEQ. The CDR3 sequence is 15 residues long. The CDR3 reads CASSRDREVGQPQHF. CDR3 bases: TGTGCCAGCAGTCGCGACAGGGAAGTCGGTCAGCCCCAGCATTTT.

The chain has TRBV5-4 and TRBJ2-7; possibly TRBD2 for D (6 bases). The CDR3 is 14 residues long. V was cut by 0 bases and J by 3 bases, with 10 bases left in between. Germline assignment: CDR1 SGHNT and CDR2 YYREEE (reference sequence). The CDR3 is CASSLEVGSYEQYF. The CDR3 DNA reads TGTGCCAGCAGCTTGGAGGTCGGGAGCTACGAGCAGTACTTC.

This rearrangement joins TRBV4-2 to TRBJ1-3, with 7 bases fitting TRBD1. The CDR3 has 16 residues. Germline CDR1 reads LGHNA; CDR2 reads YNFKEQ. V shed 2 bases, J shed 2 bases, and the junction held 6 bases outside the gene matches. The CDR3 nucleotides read TGTGCCAGCAGCCAAACAGGGGAAGGAGCTGGAAACACCATATATTTT. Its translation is CASSQTGEGAGNTIYF.

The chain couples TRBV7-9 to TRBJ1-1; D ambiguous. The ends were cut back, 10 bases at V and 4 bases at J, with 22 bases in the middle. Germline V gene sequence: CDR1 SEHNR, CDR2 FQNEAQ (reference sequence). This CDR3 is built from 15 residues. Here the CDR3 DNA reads TGTGCCAACGAAAATCCGGGAAGACGAGGCACTGAAGCTTTCTTT. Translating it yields CANENPGRRGTEAFF.

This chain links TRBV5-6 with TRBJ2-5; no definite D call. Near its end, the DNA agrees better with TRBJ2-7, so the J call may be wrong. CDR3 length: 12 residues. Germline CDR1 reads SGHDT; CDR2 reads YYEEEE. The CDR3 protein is CASSLVEYEQYF. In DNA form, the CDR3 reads TGTGCCAGCAGCTTGGTCGAGTACGAGCAGTACTTC.

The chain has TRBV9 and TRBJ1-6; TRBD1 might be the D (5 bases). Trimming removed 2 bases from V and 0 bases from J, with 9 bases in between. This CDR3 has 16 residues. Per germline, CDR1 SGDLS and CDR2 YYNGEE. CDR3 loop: CASSVGGSSYNSPLHF. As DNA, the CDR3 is TGTGCCAGCAGCGTCGGGGGGAGCTCCTATAATTCACCCCTCCACTTT. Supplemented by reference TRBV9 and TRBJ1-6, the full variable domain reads DSGVTQTPKHLITATGQRVTLRCSPRSGDLSVYWYQQSLDQGLQFLIQYYNGEERAKGNILERFSAQQFPDLHSELNLSSLELGDSALYFCASSVGGSSYNSPLHFGNGTRLTVT.

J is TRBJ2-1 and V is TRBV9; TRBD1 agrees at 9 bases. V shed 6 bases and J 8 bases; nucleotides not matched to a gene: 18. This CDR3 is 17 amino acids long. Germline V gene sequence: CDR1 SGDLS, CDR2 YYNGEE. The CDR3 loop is CASTRDRVLFGGDEQFF. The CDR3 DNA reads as TGTGCCAGCACCAGGGACAGGGTGCTGTTTGGGGGCGATGAGCAGTTCTTC.

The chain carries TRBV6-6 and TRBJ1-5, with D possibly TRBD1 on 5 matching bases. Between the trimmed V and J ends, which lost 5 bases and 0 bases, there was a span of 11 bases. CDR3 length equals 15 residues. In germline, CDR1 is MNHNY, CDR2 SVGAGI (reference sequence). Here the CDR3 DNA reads TGTGCCAGCAGTCCCCGGGGGAGTAGCAATCAGCCCCAGCATTTT. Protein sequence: CASSPRGSSNQPQHF.

CDR3 bases: TGTGCCAGCAGGATGCGGCCCAGGGATGGCTACACCTTC. Translation: CASRMRPRDGYTF. The chain recombines TRBV5-6 with TRBJ1-2; maybe TRBD1 (5 bases). The V gene's germline CDR1 is SGHDT and CDR2 YYEEEE. V shed 5 bases and J shed 6 bases, with 14 bases lying between them. The CDR3 extends over 13 amino acids.

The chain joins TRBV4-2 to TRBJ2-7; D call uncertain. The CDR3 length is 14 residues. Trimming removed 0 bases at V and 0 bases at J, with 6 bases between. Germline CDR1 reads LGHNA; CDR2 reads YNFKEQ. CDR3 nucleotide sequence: TGTGCCAGCAGCCAAGATCGGAGCTCCTACGAGCAGTACTTC. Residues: CASSQDRSSYEQYF.

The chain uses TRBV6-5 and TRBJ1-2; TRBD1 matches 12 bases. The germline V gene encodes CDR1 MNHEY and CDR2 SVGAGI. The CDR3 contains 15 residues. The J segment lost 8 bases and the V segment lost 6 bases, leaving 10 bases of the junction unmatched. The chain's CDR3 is CASSRDRGPSRGYTF. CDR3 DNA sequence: TGTGCCAGCAGCCGGGACAGGGGGCCCAGCAGGGGCTACACCTTC.

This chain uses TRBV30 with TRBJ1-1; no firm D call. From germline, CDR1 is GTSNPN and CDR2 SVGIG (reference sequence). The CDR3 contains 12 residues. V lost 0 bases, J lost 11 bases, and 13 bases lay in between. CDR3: CAWSVDLKRAFF. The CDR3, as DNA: TGTGCCTGGAGTGTTGACTTGAAACGGGCTTTCTTT.

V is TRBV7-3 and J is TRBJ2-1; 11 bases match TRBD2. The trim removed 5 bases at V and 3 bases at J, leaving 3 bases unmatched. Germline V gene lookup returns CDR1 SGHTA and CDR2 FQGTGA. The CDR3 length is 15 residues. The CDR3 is CASSPLAGGYNEQFF. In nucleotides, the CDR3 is TGTGCCAGCAGCCCCCTAGCGGGGGGCTACAATGAGCAGTTCTTC.

The chain's CDR3 is CSVAPGADIQYF. The CDR3 DNA is TGCAGCGTAGCACCCGGCGCGGACATTCAGTACTTC. The V and J genes are TRBV29-1 and TRBJ2-4; no reliable D call. Germline-derived CDR1 and CDR2 are SQVTM and ANQGSEA. This CDR3 has 12 amino acids. V was pared by 6 bases and J by 8 bases, with 14 bases between.